This T cell receptor beta chain was obtained from a study of OX40 agonist ivuxolimab in advanced cancers. Produced via immunoSEQ multiplex PCR; TCRdb's table is partial and in-frame only. The sample lists tens of thousands of clones, nearly 90% occurring once. This sequence was found in an adult with an advanced solid tumor such as melanoma, head and neck, liver or kidney cancer. Sequencing was performed on CD4+ or CD8+ T cells sorted from blood, taken in a trial of the OX40 agonist ivuxolimab.

The DNA for the CDR3 is TGTGCCAGCAGTGGCCCCTCCTACGAGCAGTACTTC. Amino acid sequence: CASSGPSYEQYF. The V gene is TRBV28, the J gene TRBJ2-5; D gene uncertain. The J call may be faulty, since TRBJ2-7 better matches the DNA end. The germline V gene encodes CDR1 MDHEN and CDR2 SYDVKM. CDR3 size: 12 residues.